Described below is a single T cell receptor (beta chain) sequence and its context. Antigen unknown. The sample belongs to a study of vaccination and CD4 T cells after COVID-19. Treatment here: roughly ten-day PBMC culture with coronavirus spike peptide pools or control peptides (ViraFEST assay). With the Oncomine TCR Beta short-read assay, DNA from cultured CD4+ T cells was sequenced. TCRdb passed the PCR reads through MiXCR, listing each CDR3 protein once. Counted here are 23,000 or so distinct CDR3 sequences, around two thirds occurring once; the ten biggest clones make up less than 25%. Study-wide results and limits: Researchers looked at relatively few convalescent patients and had no early post-infection timepoints.

Germline assignment: CDR1 SGHTA and CDR2 FQGNSA. This CDR3 has 15 amino acids. Trimming cost V 3 bases and J 0 bases; bases outside gene matches: 1. This receptor was taken from a human donor who received a COVID-19 vaccine. Sequences were derived from CD4+ T cells from blood, cultured in vitro, sampled after SARS-CoV-2 vaccination. V and J are TRBV7-2 and TRBJ2-7; 11 bases agree with TRBD2. The CDR3 DNA reads as TGTGCCAGCAGCTTTCTAGCGGGGGGCTCCTACGAGCAGTACTTC. The encoded protein is CASSFLAGGSYEQYF.